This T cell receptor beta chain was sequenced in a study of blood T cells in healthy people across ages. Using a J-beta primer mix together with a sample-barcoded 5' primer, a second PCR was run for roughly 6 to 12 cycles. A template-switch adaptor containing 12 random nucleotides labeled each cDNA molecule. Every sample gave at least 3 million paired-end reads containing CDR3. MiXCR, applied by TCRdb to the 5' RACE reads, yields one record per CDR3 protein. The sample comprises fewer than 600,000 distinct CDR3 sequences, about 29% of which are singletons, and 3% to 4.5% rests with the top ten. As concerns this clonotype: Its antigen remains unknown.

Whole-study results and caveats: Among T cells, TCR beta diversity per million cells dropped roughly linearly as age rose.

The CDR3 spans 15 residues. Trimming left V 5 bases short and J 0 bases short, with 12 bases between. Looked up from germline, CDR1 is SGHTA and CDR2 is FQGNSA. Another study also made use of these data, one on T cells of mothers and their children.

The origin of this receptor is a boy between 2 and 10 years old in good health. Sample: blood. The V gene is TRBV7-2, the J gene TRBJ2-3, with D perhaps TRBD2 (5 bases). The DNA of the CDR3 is TGTGCCAGCAGCCAAGACTACCTGAGCACAGATACGCAGTATTTT. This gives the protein CASSQDYLSTDTQYF.